This paragraph covers one T cell receptor beta chain sequence. Its antigen remains undetermined. No qualities accompany the bases; no much larger clone lies one base away. This sample is part of a study of cytomegalovirus exposure and HLA in healthy donors (dated by TCRdb to about 2017). General notes on the study: In an earlier analysis of about 560 of the donors, 276 Gb of sequence data and about 110 million unique TCR beta sequences from about 179 million T cells were reported. Every repertoire in the discovery cohort had been generated on one and the same sequencing platform. Donor age, sex, ethnicity and CMV serostatus were compiled alongside the repertoire data. Of the approximately 400 genotyped donors, roughly 80% fell in the genetic ancestry cluster associated with self-reported Caucasian donors. The aim of the study was to test whether cataloging public T cell receptors could identify signatures of past pathogen exposure. Among about 400 genotyped donors of the cohort, an average of roughly 230,000 unique TCR beta nucleotide sequences was sequenced per donor, of which 15% to 20% were non-productive. Because of strong linkage in the cohort, 4 to 6 DR-DQ haplotypes were treated as single units for association and clustering. Typing coverage differed by locus: A, B, C, DRB1 and DQB1 were typed in roughly 620-630 donors, DQA1 in approximately 520, DPA1 in 600 to 610, and DPB1 in 450 to 480. In a later genetic analysis, genome-wide SNP genotypes for about three fifths of the roughly 670 donors were used, and that subset was treated as a discovery cohort. Approximately 330 gigabases of sequencing data and 70 million to 100 million unique TCR sequences made up an early release that covered around 640 HLA-typed donors. HLA typing covered class I and class II loci at four-digit resolution. Rather than using new phenotypic data, the later analysis identified candidate immune exposures from TCR beta sequences and from how often those sequences occurred across donors. To predict cytomegalovirus infection status, the study combined high-throughput TCR immunosequencing, statistical association of individual TCRs with disease status, and machine learning. In an earlier analysis of about 590 of the donors, high-throughput TCR beta sequencing was used to judge whether each TCR beta V gene segment behaved as functional or pseudogenic. The study used immunosequencing to profile the T cell repertoires of about 670 subjects and linked those repertoires to cytomegalovirus serostatus. A separate validation cohort of over 95 different subjects was used in addition to the 666-subject first cohort. To study patterns of TCR occurrence, a later analysis re-analyzed previously published TCR beta repertoires from 700 or so donors and added high-resolution HLA genotyping.

Library creation used the immunoSEQ multiplex PCR assay. For the multiplex PCR, a mixture combining 60 forward primers for TCR Vbeta segments and 13 reverse primers for TCR Jbeta segments was used. The CDR3 region of rearranged TCR beta genes was amplified from genomic DNA by a multiplex PCR assay. Amplified TCR beta libraries were sequenced as 87-base-pair reads on the Illumina HiSeq System. Turning to the authors' computational methods: In a later analysis, tens of millions of unique TCR beta chains were counted across the 500 to 850 repertoires, and roughly 11 million of these chains were shared by at least two donors. To remove PCR and sequencing errors, raw reads were error-corrected and collapsed into unique sequences using a nearest-neighbor algorithm that merged closely related sequences. Alignment of CDR3 sequences to IMGT reference sequences was used to assign V, D and J gene segments. For a sequence to be retained, a match of at least six nucleotides was required to both a V gene segment and a J gene segment. A rearrangement was called productive if the CDR3 had no stop codons and remained in frame with V and J, and every other rearrangement was called non-productive. CDR3 was defined by IMGT convention, running from the second conserved V-encoded cysteine to the conserved J-encoded phenylalanine. Sequences without an unambiguous match to a single V gene segment were excluded from the earlier analysis of a few hundred of the donors. An earlier analysis of 550 to 650 of the donors classified V segments as functional when productive rearrangements were above 56.7% and as segregating when the standard deviation between donors was above 5%. To diagnose cytomegalovirus status from the catalog of TCR beta chain sequences, a statistical classification framework was built. A later analysis assigned V and J genes by comparing TCR nucleotide sequences with IMGT/GENE-DB human TR gene sequences. The TCRdist pipeline was used in a later analysis to assign CDR3 sequences and most-parsimonious VDJ recombination scenarios. In a later analysis, each TCR beta chain was defined by its CDR3 amino acid sequence together with its V-gene family, and reads lacking a unique V-gene family were excluded. A later analysis removed 592 highly shared, low-generation-probability nucleotide sequences to deal with suspected cross-contamination and a sequencing artifact. In a later analysis, a clonal expansion index for each public chain was calculated from normalized within-repertoire ranks of inferred template counts. In a later analysis, generation probabilities were computed using a VDJ recombination model fitted to out-of-frame rearrangements, and the results were checked against IGoR. A later analysis scored TCR-TCR, TCR-HLA and TCR-CMV co-occurrence with hypergeometric tests, applying a repertoire-size bias correction to TCR pairs. To estimate false discovery rates, a later analysis permuted the HLA or CMV assignments 20 times. In a later analysis, co-occurring TCRs were grouped using DBSCAN, with TCRdist sequence similarity added in when clustering inside HLA-allele-positive subsets. Repertoires with fewer than 30,000 or more than 120,000 public chains were left out of co-occurrence clustering, as were four to six repertoires with anomalous nucleotide sharing. TCRdb carries this immuneACCESS record with in-frame sequences only. Its versions omit some clonotypes, under half of them owing to an unresolved V gene in the studies checked, with the rest unexplained. From that table come the V and J calls and clone size; the DNA was used to work out D and trimming. Recorded for this sample are roughly 68,000 clones; around four fifths of them occurred a single time. Together, the top ten hold more than 5% of the sample.

Summary of the overall study and its limitations: When HLA alleles, especially DR and DQ, strongly co-occurred, TCR associations were difficult to assign to individual alleles. A later genetic analysis reported fewer N-insertions in productive TCRs among donors in an Asian-associated ancestry cluster than the roughly 670-donor mean. A group of highly shared sequence variants was considered likely to be a technical artifact of the sequencing pipeline. According to a later analysis, most CMV-associated TCR beta chains appeared to be HLA-restricted, and the HLA associations seemed to be driven largely by CMV exposure. The classifier was reported to diagnose cytomegalovirus status with high specificity and sensitivity in both the original cohort and the validation cohort. Because HLA typing was unavailable for some donors at each locus, only the typed subset was used in association tests. The only immune exposure information available for the cohort was CMV serostatus. In an earlier analysis of about 540 of the donors, most TCR beta V segments were observed in productive rearrangements about 87% or about 30% of the time, broadly matching IMGT annotations. V-gene and J-gene trimming of TCR beta chains was associated with a missense DCLRE1C variant in a later genetic analysis, and the association was replicated in an independent cohort. In a later analysis, TCR association rates were found to vary across HLA loci, with the most associated TCRs seen for DRB1 alleles and the fewest for HLA-C alleles. A further reported finding was that TCR beta sequences accurately predicted the HLA-A and HLA-B alleles for most subjects in the first cohort. A later analysis found that HLA-associated TCR beta chains were more clonally expanded and had lower generation probabilities than equally common non-associated chains. Sequencing depth was assumed to be roughly uniform across donors in the presence/absence analyses, though that assumption may not hold. The study gave a list of some 150 TCR beta chains associated with cytomegalovirus. Correlated functional status among segregating V segments might be attributable to linkage disequilibrium, but an unknown experimental factor could not be ruled out. Because counts were too low, roughly 16 rarely observed V segments, including chromosome 9 orphons, were left out of the earlier analysis of over 550 of the donors. In this cohort, only TCR beta chains were sequenced, and detectable features were limited by the absence of alpha or paired-chain data. The authors suggested that the approach could potentially be extended to other disease states and immunological phenotypes. Most TCR sequences were observed very rarely across donors, whereas some public TCRs were present in many individuals. A few of the identified cytomegalovirus-associated TCR beta chains were confirmed in vitro to be specific for cytomegalovirus antigens. According to a later analysis, parvovirus B19, influenza, CMV and Epstein-Barr virus appeared linked to several top co-occurrence clusters. In a later analysis, around 17,000 TCR beta sequences were associated with specific HLA alleles at a false discovery rate of 0.05. Because the 87-base-pair reads could not distinguish some IMGT-functional V segments, including TRBV6-2 and TRBV6-3, those segments were excluded.

In total, around 600 healthy bone marrow donors made up the cohort. All cohort members were sampled while nominally healthy, although unrecorded immune exposures were likely present. The donor was CMV seropositive and belonged to the group of 250 to 300 seropositive cohort members. Each donor provided a peripheral blood sample, and peripheral blood mononuclear cells were used for TCR beta sequencing. The Qiagen DNeasy Blood Extraction Kit was used to extract genomic DNA from the blood cell samples. Trimming takes 3 bases from V and 0 bases from J, and the germline ends sit 12 bases apart. According to the germline V gene, CDR1 reads MDHEN and CDR2 reads SYDVKM. The CDR3 goes from the cysteine to the phenylalanine over 16 residues. The sequence is cut down to CDR3 DNA, 48 bases in frame from base 1.

This chain joins TRBV28 to TRBJ1-3; TRBD1 could be the D gene, as 5 bases match. The sequence was obtained from a male donor in good health and CMV-seropositive. Sequencing was carried out using PBMCs. The CDR3: CASSLAGGGSGNTIYF. The DNA is TGTGCCAGCAGTTTGGCCGGGGGGGGCTCTGGAAACACCATATATTTT. Extended through the reference TRBV28 and TRBJ1-3 proteins, this CDR3 yields the full variable domain: DVKVTQSSRYLVKRTGEKVFLECVQDMDHENMFWYRQDPGLGLRLIYFSYDVKMKEKGDIPEGYSVSREKKERFSLILESASTNQTSMYLCASSLAGGGSGNTIYFGEGSWLTVV.